This T cell receptor beta chain was observed in a study of T cell repertoires in cytomegalovirus infection. Study overall: TCR beta signatures that were public indicated CMV infection and matching HLA type. Study observations and caveats: Frequencies of public TCR beta families were cumulated, and this identified carriers of CMV plus the relevant HLA. Dominant in the ex vivo response were TCR beta clonotypes restricted by HLA-C and specific for CMV.

This clonotype was seen only a few times. What it binds is not known. TCRdb reprocessed the reads with MiXCR, giving one entry per CDR3 protein. The repertoire holds a few hundred thousand distinct CDR3 sequences, with over 20% as singletons. This CDR3 contains 17 residues. Looked up from germline, CDR1 is MNHEY and CDR2 is SVGEGT. V dropped 4 bases and J dropped 6; count of bases not matched to a gene: 17. The chain links TRBV6-2 or TRBV6-3 to TRBJ1-2, with 7 bases matching TRBD1. This TCR derives from a human donor in good health (CMV status not recorded). Some clones in this sample may be carry-over from other donors' samples. The sequenced material came from CD8+ T cells from PBMCs. CDR3 nucleotides: TGTGCCAGCAGTTCAGAAGTAACAGGGATTGGACAGGATGGCTACACCTTC. Translated, it gives CASSSEVTGIGQDGYTF.